Each of the 30 T cell receptor beta chains below was sequenced from the same sample in a study of blood T cell repertoires in COVID-19. TCRdb's table, derived via immunoSEQ multiplex PCR, lists solely in-frame clones and lacks some. The sample consists of a few hundred thousand clones, approximately 82% of them appearing once. Material for sequencing was PBMCs or T cells enriched from blood (not recorded which). The receptors were gathered from a man aged 35 to 55 who had been exposed to COVID-19.

The chain recombines TRBV18 with TRBJ1-5; the D gene is possibly TRBD1 (5 bases). Germline loops: CDR1 KGHSH, CDR2 LQKENI. Trimming took 3 bases from V and 5 from J, leaving 17 bases between them. The CDR3 has 16 amino acids. This CDR3 reads CASSPRGLGGYQPQHF. In DNA form, the CDR3 reads TGTGCCAGCTCACCGCGGGGACTCGGGGGGTATCAGCCCCAGCATTTT. The complete variable domain, with remaining parts taken from reference TRBV18 and TRBJ1-5, reads NAGVMQNPRHLVRRRGQEARLRCSPMKGHSHVYWYRQLPEEGLKFMVYLQKENIIDESGMPKERFSAEFPKEGPSILRIQQVVRGDSAAYFCASSPRGLGGYQPQHFGDGTRLSIL.

The chain has TRBV5-1 and TRBJ2-5, with D possibly being TRBD1 (6 bases). The CDR3 totals 15 residues. V lost 3 bases and J lost 2, with 14 bases in between. The germline V gene has CDR1 SGHRS and CDR2 YFSETQ. The CDR3 DNA follows: TGCGCCAGCAGCTGGACCGGGACAAATCAAGAGACCCAGTACTTC. Protein sequence: CASSWTGTNQETQYF.

V usage is TRBV7-6 and J usage is TRBJ2-1; 12 nucleotides line up with TRBD2. The germline V gene encodes CDR1 SGHVS and CDR2 FNYEAQ. The CDR3 has 13 amino acids. The V and J ends lost 5 bases and 10 bases, in that order; junction bases with no gene match: 3. The CDR3 DNA reads TGTGCCAGCAGCCAAGGACTAGCGGGAGAGCAGTTCTTC. This gives the protein CASSQGLAGEQFF.

The chain is built from TRBV9 and TRBJ2-1; 12 positions agree with TRBD2. The CDR3 length is 16 residues. CDR1 SGDLS and CDR2 YYNGEE come from the germline V gene. Losses at the gene ends were 4 bases for V and 7 bases for J; bases not matched to a gene: 9. The CDR3 spells CASSPRLAGALNEQFF. The CDR3 nucleotides are TGTGCCAGCAGCCCCCGACTAGCGGGAGCACTTAATGAGCAGTTCTTC.

The V gene is TRBV2, the J gene TRBJ1-5; no definite D call. Germline CDR1 and CDR2: SNHLY and FYNNEI. The CDR3 extends over 14 amino acids. V lost 6 bases and J lost 7, with 16 bases in between. The CDR3 region has the DNA TGTGCCAGCAGCGACGCTCGGGGTCTCCAGCCCCAGCATTTT. Protein product: CASSDARGLQPQHF.

This clone was seen a handful of times. The V call is TRBV7-3, the J call TRBJ1-1, with 7 bases identical to TRBD1. Germline CDR1 and CDR2: SGHTA and FQGTGA. The ends lost 5 bases at V and 10 bases at J; junction bases unmatched: 10. The CDR3 is 13 residues long. The CDR3 DNA reads as TGTGCCAGCAGCATTAACAGGGGTCAGGTAGCTTTCTTT. Amino acids: CASSINRGQVAFF.

This chain uses TRBV5-8 with TRBJ2-7, with 14 bases identical to TRBD2. V shed 4 bases, J shed 7 bases, and the junction held 13 bases outside the gene matches. CDR1 is SGHTS, CDR2 YDEGEE, per germline. This CDR3 has 17 residues. This CDR3 is CASSDGTSGSRSGEQYF. The CDR3 DNA sequence: TGTGCCAGCAGCGACGGGACTAGCGGGAGCAGGTCGGGAGAGCAGTACTTC.

The sample holds one count of this clone. This chain uses TRBV2 with TRBJ2-7; TRBD2 agrees at 13 bases. This CDR3 contains 14 residues. V gave up 7 bases and J gave up 4 bases; unmatched junction bases: 4. CDR1 is SNHLY, CDR2 FYNNEI, per germline. CDR3 region: CASNPGLAGYEQYF. CDR3 DNA: TGTGCCAGCAATCCGGGACTAGCGGGATACGAGCAGTACTTC.

This chain uses TRBV9 with TRBJ2-1; 11 nucleotides line up with TRBD2. The CDR3 has 14 amino acids. Germline V gene data show CDR1 as SGDLS and CDR2 as YYNGEE. V lost 9 bases, J lost 4 bases, and 6 bases stayed unmatched. The CDR3 coding sequence is TGTGCCACTTCCCGGACTAGCGGGTACAATGAGCAGTTCTTC. Its translation is CATSRTSGYNEQFF.

The chain carries TRBV4-2 and TRBJ2-5; the D gene is possibly TRBD2 (6 bases). The CDR3 length is 13 residues. CDR1 LGHNA and CDR2 YNFKEQ come from the germline V gene. Trimming took off 0 bases at V and 5 bases at J, with 7 bases between the two ends. CDR3 protein: CASSQEGRETQYF. CDR3 nucleotide sequence: TGTGCCAGCAGCCAAGAGGGGAGGGAGACCCAGTACTTC.

The rearrangement links TRBV11-2 to TRBJ1-1; D might be TRBD1 (5 bases). CDR1 SGHAT and CDR2 FQNNGV come from the germline V gene. CDR3 length equals 14 residues. V dropped 6 bases and J dropped 4 bases, with 15 bases sitting between them. For the CDR3, the DNA is TGTGCCAGCAGTCTCCCCGGGGGAGCCACTGAAGCTTTCTTT. It encodes CASSLPGGATEAFF.

J is TRBJ1-4 and V is TRBV6-5; perhaps TRBD1 as D (6 bases). Trimming took off 2 bases at V and 6 bases at J, with 7 bases between the two ends. CDR1 MNHEY and CDR2 SVGAGI come from the germline V gene. CDR3 size: 13 residues. CDR3 sequence reads: CASSYTGYEKLFF. The CDR3 DNA sequence: TGTGCCAGCAGTTACACAGGGTATGAAAAACTGTTTTTT.

The chain couples TRBV5-1 to TRBJ2-3; 11 bases agree with TRBD2. The CDR3 spans 15 residues. V lost 4 bases and J lost 6; bases outside the gene matches: 7. From germline, CDR1 is SGHRS and CDR2 YFSETQ. Written as DNA, the CDR3 is TGCGCCAGCAGCATCCTAGCGGGAGGTCACGATACGCAGTATTTT. This sequence encodes CASSILAGGHDTQYF. Full variable domain (outside the CDR3, taken from reference TRBV5-1 and TRBJ2-3): KAGVTQTPRYLIKTRGQQVTLSCSPISGHRSVSWYQQTPGQGLQFLFEYFSETQRNKGNFPGRFSGRQFSNSRSEMNVSTLELGDSALYLCASSILAGGHDTQYFGPGTRLTVL.

Here the CDR3 reads CASSQESAQETQYF. CDR3 nucleotides: TGTGCCAGCAGCCAAGAAAGCGCCCAAGAGACCCAGTACTTC. The chain joins TRBV14 to TRBJ2-5; D not resolved. Trimming cost V 0 bases and J 1 base, with 6 bases left between them. The length of the CDR3 is 14 residues. Germline V gives CDR1 SGHDN, CDR2 FVKESK.

The V gene is TRBV5-1, the J gene TRBJ2-3, with TRBD2 matching 11 bases. There are 17 residues in the CDR3. V trimming: 4 bases; J trimming: 2 bases; junction bases outside the gene matches: 9. Germline lookup yields CDR1 SGHRS and CDR2 YFSETQ. The CDR3 bases are TGCGCCAGCAGCCTTACCTCGACTAGCGGGATCACAGATACGCAGTATTTT. Translation gives CASSLTSTSGITDTQYF. The complete variable domain, with remaining parts taken from reference TRBV5-1 and TRBJ2-3, reads KAGVTQTPRYLIKTRGQQVTLSCSPISGHRSVSWYQQTPGQGLQFLFEYFSETQRNKGNFPGRFSGRQFSNSRSEMNVSTLELGDSALYLCASSLTSTSGITDTQYFGPGTRLTVL.

The chain uses TRBV10-3 and TRBJ1-5, with a tentative D call TRBD1 (5 bases). The CDR3 has 17 residues. Trimming took 3 bases from V and 9 from J, leaving 24 bases between them. The germline V gene has CDR1 ENHRY and CDR2 SYGVKD. The CDR3 loop reads CAISDLTTGAWGRPQHF. In nucleotides, the CDR3 is TGTGCCATCAGTGACCTCACCACGGGAGCCTGGGGCCGGCCCCAGCATTTT.

The V call is TRBV18, the J call TRBJ2-4; 9 bases line up with TRBD2. V gave up 10 bases and J gave up 6 bases; unmatched junction bases: 7. The length of the CDR3 is 13 residues. Germline V CDR1 and CDR2: KGHSH, LQKENI. The CDR3 here is CATRETSGNIQYF. In nucleotides, the CDR3 is TGTGCCACCAGAGAGACTAGCGGAAACATTCAGTACTTC.

CDR3 DNA: TGTGCCTGGAGTGGCCCGGGTAATGAGCAGTTCTTC. It encodes CAWSGPGNEQFF. This rearrangement joins TRBV30 to TRBJ2-1; no reliable D call. CDR1 and CDR2 from the germline V gene are GTSNPN and SVGIG (reference sequence). With 1 base removed from V and 7 bases from J, the gap between germline ends came to 8 bases. The CDR3 totals 12 residues.

The CDR3 DNA sequence: TGTGCCAGCAGCCCAAGTCAGAACAATGAGCAGTTCTTC. Its translation is CASSPSQNNEQFF. This sequence joins TRBV12-3 or TRBV12-4 and TRBJ2-1; D gene uncertain. This CDR3 is built from 13 residues. With 6 bases removed from V and 5 bases from J, the gap between germline ends came to 11 bases.

The chain has TRBV19 and TRBJ2-5; TRBD1 aligns across 8 bases. V lost 5 bases and J lost 5; bases outside the gene matches: 7. The germline gives CDR1 LNHDA, CDR2 SQIVND (reference sequence). The CDR3 contains 14 residues. As DNA, the CDR3 is TGTGCCAGTAGTGCACAGGGGGTGAAGGAGACCCAGTACTTC. This sequence encodes CASSAQGVKETQYF.

The genes are TRBV7-9 and TRBJ2-3; D is uncertain. This CDR3 is 16 amino acids long. Trimming shortened V by 1 base and J by 4 bases, and 15 bases separated the two germline ends. Germline assignment: CDR1 SEHNR and CDR2 FQNEAQ (reference sequence). The CDR3 coding sequence is TGTGCCAGCAGCTTAGGCACGGTACGTCTCGCAGATACGCAGTATTTT. Amino acids: CASSLGTVRLADTQYF.

This chain joins TRBV3-1 (or the pseudogene TRBV3-2) and TRBJ2-7, with 8 positions matching TRBD2. After removal of 6 bases from V and 0 bases from J, the junction contained 4 bases not matched to a gene. Looked up from germline, CDR1 is LGHDT and CDR2 is YNNKEL (reference sequence). This CDR3 has 14 amino acids. CDR3 residues: CASSPSGGSYEQYF. As DNA, the CDR3 is TGTGCCAGCAGTCCGAGCGGGGGCTCCTACGAGCAGTACTTC.

This clone showed up just once. The chain has TRBV9 and TRBJ2-2; TRBD1 aligns across 7 bases. J was trimmed by 7 bases and V by 3 bases; bases with no gene match: 9. This CDR3 contains 15 residues. From germline, CDR1 is SGDLS and CDR2 YYNGEE. The CDR3 sequence is CASSGTGELGGELFF. DNA for the CDR3: TGTGCCAGCAGCGGGACAGGAGAGTTAGGCGGGGAGCTGTTTTTT.

V gene TRBV30 combines with J gene TRBJ2-2, with 7 bases lining up with TRBD2. The V gene end was trimmed by 4 bases and the J gene end by 3 bases; junction bases not matched to a gene: 5. This CDR3 contains 14 residues. CDR1 is GTSNPN, CDR2 SVGIG, per germline (reference sequence). This chain's CDR3 is CAWIASGHTGELFF. CDR3 in DNA: TGTGCCTGGATTGCTAGCGGTCACACCGGGGAGCTGTTTTTT. Combining the CDR3 with reference TRBV30 and TRBJ2-2 gives the whole variable domain SQTIHQWPATLVQPVGSPLSLECTVEGTSNPNLYWYRQAAGRGLQLLFYSVGIGQISSEVPQNLSASRPQDRQFILSSKKLLLSDSGFYLCAWIASGHTGELFFGEGSRLTVL.

The chain uses TRBV2 and TRBJ2-1; 10 bases are shared with TRBD1. V dropped 6 bases and J dropped 13; count of bases not matched to a gene: 21. The germline CDR1 and CDR2 sequences are SNHLY and FYNNEI. The CDR3 is 17 amino acids. The CDR3 is CASRGDRGEFAERVQFF. The CDR3 DNA sequence: TGTGCCAGCAGGGGGGACAGGGGTGAGTTCGCTGAGAGGGTTCAGTTCTTC.

The genes are TRBV5-4 and TRBJ2-1; 9 nucleotides agree with TRBD2. The CDR3 length is 17 residues. J gave up 0 bases and V 0 bases, and 4 bases lay outside the gene matches. From germline, CDR1 is SGHNT and CDR2 YYREEE (reference sequence). The CDR3 protein is CASSLASGMSSYNEQFF. Written as DNA, the CDR3 is TGTGCCAGCAGCTTGGCTAGCGGGATGAGCTCCTACAATGAGCAGTTCTTC.

The chain recombines TRBV27 with TRBJ1-1; D might be TRBD1 (6 bases). The CDR3 covers 15 residues. With 5 bases removed from V and 0 bases from J, the gap between germline ends came to 13 bases. Germline V gene lookup returns CDR1 MNHEY and CDR2 SMNVEV (reference sequence). CDR3 sequence: CASSVRGAMNTEAFF. CDR3 DNA sequence: TGTGCCAGCAGTGTCAGGGGAGCCATGAACACTGAAGCTTTCTTT.

The V gene is TRBV3-1 (or the pseudogene TRBV3-2), the J gene TRBJ1-5; 8 nucleotides agree with TRBD1. CDR1 LGHDT and CDR2 YNNKEL come from the germline V gene (reference sequence). With 8 bases clipped from V and 5 bases from J, the junction kept 5 bases outside the gene matches. The CDR3 runs to 13 residues. CDR3 loop: CASGQGRDQPQHF. DNA for the CDR3: TGTGCCAGCGGACAGGGAAGGGATCAGCCCCAGCATTTT.

The J gene is TRBJ2-3, the V gene TRBV7-6; D unclear. CDR1 is SGHVS and CDR2 is FNYEAQ in the germline V gene. Trimming removed 2 bases at V and 4 bases at J, with 13 bases between. This CDR3 has 15 amino acids. The CDR3 loop reads CASSLSGSSADTQYF. For the CDR3, the DNA is TGTGCCAGCAGCTTATCCGGATCTAGTGCAGATACGCAGTATTTT.

Regarding this clone: The same CDR3 also results from other DNA sequences found in this sample. The chain joins TRBV7-9 to TRBJ2-7; no clear D gene. In germline, CDR1 is SEHNR, CDR2 FQNEAQ (reference sequence). V was pared by 1 base and J by 0 bases, with 7 bases between. The CDR3 has 14 residues. CDR3 in amino acids: CASSLGAVSYEQYF. DNA for the CDR3: TGTGCCAGCAGCTTAGGTGCAGTCTCCTACGAGCAGTACTTC. Based on the CDR3 plus reference TRBV7-9 and TRBJ2-7, the full variable domain is DTGVSQNPRHKITKRGQNVTFRCDPISEHNRLYWYRQTLGQGPEFLTYFQNEAQLEKSRLLSDRFSAERPKGSFSTLEIQRTEQGDSAMYLCASSLGAVSYEQYFGPGTRLTVT.